This TCR beta chain comes out of a study of liver allograft versus peripheral blood T cells. In the study overall: Comparing T cell receptor repertoires in transplanted livers with those in recipients' peripheral blood was part of the design. Overall study findings and caveats: Peripheral blood reportedly held T cell receptor repertoires that differed from those inside liver allografts.

On this clonotype itself: What it binds is not known.

TCRdb re-analysed the reads in MiXCR, keeping a single row per CDR3 protein. Of just over 6,500 distinct CDR3 sequences in the sample, roughly a sixth were seen once. The CDR3 loop spans 11 amino acids. This chain uses TRBV12-3 or TRBV12-4 with TRBJ2-1; the D is unclear. This TCR was sampled from a human patient who had a liver transplant. The T cells may come from the graft donor. CDR3 sequence (DNA): TGTGCAGTCCGGTCCTACAATGAGCAGTTCTTC. It specifies CAVRSYNEQFF.